A selection of T cell receptor beta chains follows, all from one sample in a study of TIL therapy for anti-PD-1-resistant metastatic lung cancer. Profiling relied on immunoSEQ multiplex PCR, and the TCRdb table lists in-frame clones only, not all of them. The profile shows about 12,000 clones, roughly 58% of them singletons. Here the sequenced sample was tumor tissue, taken at baseline. Receptors were obtained from a person between 25 and 80 years old with non-small cell lung cancer. Each CDR3 is given with its conserved first and last residue. A D gene is named only where the DNA matches it firmly. Expanded clones get a size class; other rows say once, few or many, or leave the size out.

CDR3nt | CDR3aa | v_gene | len | d_gene | abundance | j_gene
TGTGCCAGCAGTTCCGACGGAAGCTCTGGAAACACCATATATTTT | CASSSDGSSGNTIYF | TRBV6-5 | 15 | . | few | TRBJ1-3
TGTGCCAGCAGCCGCGGAATCGGACTAGCGGGAGGGGGGGAGACCCAGTACTTC | CASSRGIGLAGGGETQYF | TRBV4-2 | 18 | TRBD2 | . | TRBJ2-5
TGTGCCAGCAGTTACTCGACAGGGGGCTACGAGCAGTACTTC | CASSYSTGGYEQYF | TRBV6-5 | 14 | TRBD1 | . | TRBJ2-7
TGTGCCAGCAGCTTACGGACAGCGATTTATGGCTACACCTTC | CASSLRTAIYGYTF | TRBV7-2 | 14 | . | . | TRBJ1-2
TGTGCCATCAGTATCGTGGGGGCCGGGGCCAACGTCCTGACTTTC | CAISIVGAGANVLTF | TRBV10-3 | 15 | . | . | TRBJ2-6
TGCGCCAGCAGCTCGGACCCGTACGAGCAGTACTTC | CASSSDPYEQYF | TRBV5-1 | 12 | . | . | TRBJ2-7
TGTGCCAGCAGCTTTTGGACACTTTCACCCCTCCACTTT | CASSFWTLSPLHF | TRBV7-3 | 13 | . | . | TRBJ1-6
TGTGCCAGCTCAACTCCTACAGGGAGCATTCAGTACTTC | CASSTPTGSIQYF | TRBV18 | 13 | . | . | TRBJ2-4
TGTGCCAGCAGCTTGGACCTTGATAGGAATGAGCAGTTCTTC | CASSLDLDRNEQFF | TRBV5-5 | 14 | . | few | TRBJ2-1
TGTGCCAGCAGTTTAGACAGGGGATTGAGCAATCAGCCCCAGCATTTT | CASSLDRGLSNQPQHF | TRBV28 | 16 | TRBD1 | medium-sized | TRBJ1-5
TGTGCCTGGAGTGCCCGGGGGGGCTTTGGTGAAAAACTGTTTTTT | CAWSARGGFGEKLFF | TRBV30 | 15 | . | . | TRBJ1-4
TGTGCCAGCAGCCAGGGGGGGTTCCCTGGAAACACCATATATTTT | CASSQGGFPGNTIYF | TRBV5-5 | 15 | TRBD1 | once | TRBJ1-3
TGCGCCAGCATCCAACAGGGGGCCTCCTACGAGCAGTACTTC | CASIQQGASYEQYF | TRBV10-2 | 14 | TRBD1 | few | TRBJ2-7
TGTGCCAGCAGCTTAAATCTCGAAAAACTGTTTTTT | CASSLNLEKLFF | TRBV7-2 | 12 | . | . | TRBJ1-4
TGTGCCACCCCCCCGGGGAGATCCAACTACGAGCAGTACTTC | CATPPGRSNYEQYF | TRBV27 | 14 | . | . | TRBJ2-7